These 2 T cell receptor beta chains were sequenced from one sample in a study of shared clonotypes between healthy human individuals (dated by TCRdb to about 2020). CD8 naive samples consisted of CD45RO-negative cells that were positively selected for CCR7, yielding a CD45RA+CCR7+ population without TemRA cells. The library was obtained by the immunoSEQ multiplex PCR assay. Here the immuneACCESS table is served through TCRdb, limited to in-frame sequences with V and J called. Missing clones are a known gap in these copies; in checked studies unresolved V genes cover under half, and the rest lacks a known reason. The sample yields about 2.2 million clones; 93% were counted once. The ten largest clonotypes hold roughly 1.7% of the sample. Sequences were obtained from naive CD8+ T cells from PBMCs. Interpreted using the paper, the cell subset or site label stands for: CD45RA+CCR7+. All receptors derive from a man aged 18 to 30 in good health. Some clones in this sample may be carry-over from other donors' samples.

CDR3 residues: CASSDPKGTEAFF. CDR3 bases: TGTGCCAGCAGCGATCCAAAGGGCACTGAAGCTTTCTTT. This rearrangement joins TRBV6-1 to TRBJ1-1; D remains unclear. From germline, CDR1 is MNHNS and CDR2 SASEGT. Trimming took 6 bases from V and 4 from J, leaving 12 bases between them. The CDR3 runs 13 residues.

Here the CDR3 reads CASSVNFGHLPGYTF. Here the CDR3 DNA reads TGTGCCAGCAGCGTGAACTTTGGACATCTACCTGGCTACACCTTC. The V and J genes are TRBV9 and TRBJ1-2; perhaps TRBD1 as D (5 bases). The CDR3 contains 15 residues. Per the germline V gene, CDR1 is SGDLS and CDR2 is YYNGEE. The V and J ends lost 2 bases and 7 bases respectively, with 18 bases between them.